The clone carrying this T cell receptor (beta chain) was observed a few times. Its matching antigen is unknown. Cryopreserved PBMCs provided roughly 2 micrograms of genomic DNA for the TCR beta libraries. Sequencing was designed to attain a depth spanning 1 in 200,000 to 1 in 1 million T cells. Clones were read by immunoSEQ multiplex PCR, and TCRdb kept only the in-frame ones, dropping some. The sample lists 250,000 to 350,000 clones; 60% to 80% were seen once. The CDR3 covers 14 residues. Germline V gene sequence: CDR1 SGDLS, CDR2 YYNGEE. J was trimmed by 7 bases and V by 0 bases; bases with no gene match: 6. This sample stems from a study of cytotoxic CD8 clonotypes in ibrutinib-treated CLL. Points from the study as a whole: At progression, clonality fell back toward baseline after rising at ibrutinib response.

The specimen comprised PBMCs, sampled at disease progression, from a patient treated with ibrutinib. The rearrangement links TRBV9 to TRBJ1-2; 7 bases map to TRBD1. This receptor was obtained from a human donor with chronic lymphocytic leukemia. The CDR3 sequence: CASSVEEGAIGYTF. CDR3 sequence (DNA): TGTGCCAGCAGCGTAGAGGAGGGGGCAATTGGCTACACCTTC.